What follows describes a single T cell receptor beta chain. The age range of participants was about 18 to 95 years, with residence in about two dozen US areas. These data come from a study of blood T cell repertoires in COVID-19. Study-level information: Samples of COVID-19 (acute and convalescent) were obtained from the United States, Italy and Spain.

The V segment lost 0 bases and the J segment 7 bases; nucleotides outside the gene matches: 4. Germline CDR1 is SGHRS and CDR2 is YFSETQ. This CDR3 contains 14 residues. As originally analysed: Amplification of reference gene primers was used by the study to estimate nucleated cell counts. Data came from immunoSEQ multiplex PCR; TCRdb stores just in-frame clones and leaves some out. Clonal size and the V and J genes are those of that table, whereas D and trimming came from the DNA. The sample yields about 380,000 clones, roughly 87% seen once. The chain is built from TRBV5-1 and TRBJ2-4; 7 bases line up with TRBD1. The source is a woman between 25 and 40 years old who had recovered from COVID-19. Sequencing was performed on PBMCs or T cells enriched from blood (not recorded which). The CDR3 coding sequence is TGCGCCAGCAGCTTGGAGGGGGCCGGGAACATTCAGTACTTC. As protein: CASSLEGAGNIQYF.